This T cell receptor (beta chain) was retrieved from a study of blood T cells in healthy people across ages. Whole-study results and caveats: With age, beta diversity per million T cells declined roughly linearly, significantly by around 43.

V lost 6 bases and J lost 3, with 3 bases in between. The germline V gene has CDR1 MNHEY and CDR2 SMNVEV (reference sequence). The CDR3 runs 10 residues. Donors were systemically healthy Caucasian individuals from Russia aged about 6 to 100 years. This clonotype was counted a few times. Antigen unknown. Then a second PCR, running roughly 7 to 11 cycles, was carried out with a sample-barcoded 5' primer and a J-beta primer mix. A template-switch adaptor containing 12 random nucleotides labeled each cDNA molecule. Sequencing yielded, for each sample, at least 2.5 million paired-end reads carrying CDR3. In TCRdb, the 5' RACE reads were re-called with MiXCR into one record per CDR3 protein. Of about 1.6 million distinct CDR3 sequences listed, 30% to 35% are singletons.

Sequenced sample: blood. This chain links TRBV27 with TRBJ2-7; D call uncertain. The sequence derives from a woman in her twenties or thirties in good health. The CDR3 nucleotides are TGTGCCAGCAGGCACTACGAGCAGTACTTC. The encoded protein is CASRHYEQYF.